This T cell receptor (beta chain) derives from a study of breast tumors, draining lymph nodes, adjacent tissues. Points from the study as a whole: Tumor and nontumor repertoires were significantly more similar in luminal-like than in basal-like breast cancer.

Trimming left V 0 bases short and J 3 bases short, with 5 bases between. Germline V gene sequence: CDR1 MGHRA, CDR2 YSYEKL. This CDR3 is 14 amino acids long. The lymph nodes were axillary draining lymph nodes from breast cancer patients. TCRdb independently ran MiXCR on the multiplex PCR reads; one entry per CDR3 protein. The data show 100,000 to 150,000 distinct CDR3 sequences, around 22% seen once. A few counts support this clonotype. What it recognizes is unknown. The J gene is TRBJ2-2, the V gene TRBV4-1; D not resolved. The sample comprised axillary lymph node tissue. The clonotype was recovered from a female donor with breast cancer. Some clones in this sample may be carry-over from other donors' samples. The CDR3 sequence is CASSQDWDTGELFF. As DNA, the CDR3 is TGCGCCAGCAGCCAAGATTGGGACACCGGGGAGCTGTTTTTT.